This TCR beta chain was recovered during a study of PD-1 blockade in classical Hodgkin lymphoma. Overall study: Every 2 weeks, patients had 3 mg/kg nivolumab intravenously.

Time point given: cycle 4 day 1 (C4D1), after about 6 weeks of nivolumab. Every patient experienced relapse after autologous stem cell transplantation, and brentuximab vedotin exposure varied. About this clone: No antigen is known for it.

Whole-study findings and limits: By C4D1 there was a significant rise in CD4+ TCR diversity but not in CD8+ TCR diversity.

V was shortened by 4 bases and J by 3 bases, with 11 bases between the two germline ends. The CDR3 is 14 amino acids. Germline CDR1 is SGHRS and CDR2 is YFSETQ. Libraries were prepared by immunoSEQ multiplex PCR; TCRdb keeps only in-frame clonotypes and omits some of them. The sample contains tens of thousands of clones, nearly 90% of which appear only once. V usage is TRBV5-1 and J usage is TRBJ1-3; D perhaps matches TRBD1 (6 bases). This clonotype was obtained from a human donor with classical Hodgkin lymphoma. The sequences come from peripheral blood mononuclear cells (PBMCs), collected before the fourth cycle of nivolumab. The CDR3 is CASSPEGVGNTIYF. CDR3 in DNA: TGCGCCAGCAGCCCCGAGGGGGTTGGAAACACCATATATTTT.